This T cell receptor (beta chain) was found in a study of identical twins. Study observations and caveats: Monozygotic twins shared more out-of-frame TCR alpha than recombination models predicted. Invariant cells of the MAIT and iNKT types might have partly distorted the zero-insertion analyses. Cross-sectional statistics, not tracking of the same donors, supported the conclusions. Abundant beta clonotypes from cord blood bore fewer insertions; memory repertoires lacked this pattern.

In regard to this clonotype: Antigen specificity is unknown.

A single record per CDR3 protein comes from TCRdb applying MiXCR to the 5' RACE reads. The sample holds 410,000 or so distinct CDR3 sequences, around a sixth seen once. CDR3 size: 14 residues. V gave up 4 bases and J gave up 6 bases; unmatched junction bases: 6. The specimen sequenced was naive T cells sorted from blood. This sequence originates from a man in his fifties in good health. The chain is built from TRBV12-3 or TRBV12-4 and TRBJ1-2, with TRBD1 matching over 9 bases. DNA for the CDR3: TGTGCCAGCAGTTATACGACAGGGGGGAATGGCTACACCTTC. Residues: CASSYTTGGNGYTF.